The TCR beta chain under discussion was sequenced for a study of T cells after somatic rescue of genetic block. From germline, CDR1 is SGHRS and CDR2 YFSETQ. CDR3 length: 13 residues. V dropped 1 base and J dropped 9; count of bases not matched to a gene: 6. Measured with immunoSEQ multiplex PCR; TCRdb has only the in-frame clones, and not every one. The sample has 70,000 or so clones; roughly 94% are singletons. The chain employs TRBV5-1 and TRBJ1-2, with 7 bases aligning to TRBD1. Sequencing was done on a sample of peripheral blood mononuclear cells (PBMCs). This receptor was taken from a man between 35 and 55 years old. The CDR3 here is CASSLIAGGSYTF. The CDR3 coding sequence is TGCGCCAGCAGCTTGATTGCAGGGGGAAGCTACACCTTC.